Listed here are 10 T cell receptor beta chains from one sample, sequenced in a study of regulatory T cells in long-lasting Graves disease. Noted time point: newly diagnosed GD, antithyroid drugs for less than 3 months. After RNA was extracted from PBMCs, the TCR library was made from it. CDR3 regions were amplified by Arm-PCR using iRepertoire HTBI primers to build TCR beta libraries. TCRdb reprocessed the multiplex PCR reads with MiXCR, giving one entry per CDR3 protein. The data show hundreds of thousands of distinct CDR3 sequences, about 17% seen once. The sample was also linked to a second study, of T cells in Graves' hyperthyroidism and ophthalmopathy.

The specimen comprised peripheral blood mononuclear cells (PBMCs), sampled at new diagnosis, from a patient treated with antithyroid drugs. The source is a woman under 40 with Graves disease.

At least ten counts were recorded for this clonotype. The rearrangement joins TRBV20-1 to TRBJ1-2, with D unresolved. CDR3 length equals 13 residues. V was trimmed by 3 bases and J by 8 bases, leaving 16 bases between them. The germline CDR1 and CDR2 sequences are DFQATT and SNEGSKA (reference sequence). The CDR3 DNA sequence: TGCAGTGCTAGGGCAGGTGCCCCCGAGGGCTACACCTTC. Amino acids: CSARAGAPEGYTF.

The chain recombines TRBV6-5 with TRBJ2-3; the D gene is possibly TRBD1 (6 bases). CDR1 and CDR2 (germline): MNHEY, SVGAGI. V shed 2 bases and J shed 2 bases, with 14 bases lying between them. This CDR3 is 16 amino acids long. The CDR3 bases are TGTGCCAGCAGTTACCTCGAGGGGGATGCCACAGATACGCAGTATTTT. Residues: CASSYLEGDATDTQYF.

This clonotype has just a few counts. V usage is TRBV12-3 or TRBV12-4 and J usage is TRBJ1-3, with TRBD1 identical over 9 bases. The V segment lost 6 bases and the J segment 0 bases; nucleotides outside the gene matches: 6. The CDR3 totals 16 residues. CDR3 amino acids: CASSAQGAASGNTIYF. The CDR3 DNA sequence: TGTGCCAGCAGCGCACAGGGGGCAGCCTCTGGAAACACCATATATTTT.

The chain joins TRBV27 to TRBJ2-3; no clear D gene. The germline CDR1 and CDR2 sequences are MNHEY and SMNVEV (reference sequence). The CDR3 consists of 14 residues. Trimming removed 4 bases from V and 2 bases from J, with 10 bases in between. This CDR3 is CASSSRAPTDTQYF. The CDR3 coding sequence is TGTGCCAGCAGTTCCCGGGCCCCCACAGATACGCAGTATTTT.

There are many counts of this clonotype. The gene calls are TRBV2 and TRBJ2-3; D could derive from TRBD1 or TRBD2 (5 bases each). Germline V gene data show CDR1 as SNHLY and CDR2 as FYNNEI. V lost 3 bases, J lost 5 bases, and 15 bases lay in between. CDR3 length: 15 residues. The CDR3: CASSDPVGTQDTQYF. The CDR3 DNA reads as TGTGCCAGCAGTGACCCTGTCGGGACGCAAGATACGCAGTATTTT.

This clonotype appeared many times. V and J are TRBV2 and TRBJ1-2; D gene ambiguous. Germline assignment: CDR1 SNHLY and CDR2 FYNNEI. Trimming cost V 10 bases and J 4 bases, with 13 bases left between them. The CDR3 spans 12 residues. The CDR3, as DNA: TGTGCCACCCCGGACGGGATCTATGGCTACACCTTC. This encodes CATPDGIYGYTF.

The gene calls are TRBV7-2 and TRBJ2-5; 11 nucleotides line up with TRBD2. CDR1 is SGHTA, CDR2 FQGNSA, per germline. Trimming took 4 bases from V and 5 from J; bases not matched to a gene: 12. This CDR3 spans 17 amino acids. CDR3 residues: CASSSGLAGGVGETQYF. CDR3 in DNA: TGTGCCAGCAGCTCAGGTCTAGCGGGAGGAGTAGGGGAGACCCAGTACTTC.

This chain joins TRBV20-1 and TRBJ1-5; D possibly corresponds to TRBD1 (5 bases). Germline CDR1 reads DFQATT; CDR2 reads SNEGSKA (reference sequence). CDR3 length equals 15 residues. V was cut by 0 bases and J by 6 bases, with 15 bases left in between. CDR3 coding DNA: TGCAGTGCTAGAGATCAGCAGGCAGGGTTTCAGCCCCAGCATTTT. It yields the protein CSARDQQAGFQPQHF.

In this sample, this clonotype turned up many times. The chain is built from TRBV7-9 and TRBJ1-6; D is undetermined. The CDR3 is made up of 14 amino acids. Germline V gene sequence: CDR1 SEHNR, CDR2 FQNEAQ (reference sequence). V dropped 0 bases and J dropped 7 bases, with 7 bases sitting between them. CDR3 bases: TGTGCCAGCAGCTTAGCGAACAGCAATTCACCCCTCCACTTT. Its translation is CASSLANSNSPLHF.

As regards this clonotype: A much larger clone sits a single nucleotide away, making a read error possible. This chain links TRBV7-2 with TRBJ1-6; D possibly corresponds to TRBD1 (6 bases). Germline lookup yields CDR1 SGHTA and CDR2 FQGNSA. V was pared by 8 bases and J by 5 bases, with 16 bases between. CDR3 size: 15 residues. As DNA, the CDR3 is TGTGCCAGCGGGGCAGGGGCGATTAATAATTCACCCCTCCACTTT. Translation: CASGAGAINNSPLHF.